This T cell receptor beta chain came from a study of cytomegalovirus exposure and HLA in healthy donors. Study-level findings and limits: Looking again later, the authors saw that most CMV-associated TCR beta chains seemed HLA-restricted. Reportedly, diagnosis of cytomegalovirus status by the classifier showed high specificity and sensitivity. It was shown in a later analysis that HLA-associated TCR beta chains were more clonally expanded than other, equally common chains.

60 Vbeta and 13 Jbeta primers were used in PCR. TCRdb's copy holds only in-frame clones and misses some; the assay was immunoSEQ multiplex PCR. The sample has some 140,000 clones; approximately 84% are singletons. Remarks on this clone: The antigen remains unidentified.

Germline V lookup: CDR1 SGHDT, CDR2 YYEEEE. V was clipped by 3 bases and J by 6 bases; unmatched bases: 4. There are 13 residues in the CDR3. Sequencing used PBMCs. V gene TRBV5-6 combines with J gene TRBJ1-2, with 8 bases fitting TRBD1. This clonotype was sampled from a young woman in good health and CMV-seronegative. CDR3 residues: CASSSTGVNGYTF. In nucleotides, the CDR3 is TGTGCCAGCAGCTCGACAGGGGTTAATGGCTACACCTTC.